These 12 T cell receptor beta chains share one sample of origin, sequenced in a study of cytomegalovirus exposure and HLA in healthy donors. Measured with immunoSEQ multiplex PCR; TCRdb has only the in-frame clones, and not every one. The sample consists of about 250,000 clones, approximately 87% of them appearing once. What was sequenced was PBMCs. These receptors were collected from a man between 18 and 29 years old in good health and CMV-seronegative.

V and J are TRBV19 and TRBJ1-5, with 9 bases that match TRBD1. CDR3 length: 17 amino acids. J was trimmed by 0 bases and V by 9 bases; bases with no gene match: 12. The germline gives CDR1 LNHDA, CDR2 SQIVND (reference sequence). The CDR3 nucleotides are TGTGCCAGCCGCCGGGACAGGGAGGGTTATAGCAATCAGCCCCAGCATTTT. Its protein is CASRRDREGYSNQPQHF.

This clone was detected only a few times. The V call is TRBV4-2, the J call TRBJ1-6, with TRBD1 matching 9 bases. The germline gives CDR1 LGHNA, CDR2 YNFKEQ. Trimming removed 2 bases from V and 9 bases from J; junction bases left unmatched: 8. CDR3 size: 16 residues. The CDR3 DNA reads as TGTGCCAGCAGCCAAAAGGACAGGGGTAGCATTTCACCCCTCCACTTT. Encoded protein: CASSQKDRGSISPLHF.

This clone was counted between two and nine times. J is TRBJ2-7 and V is TRBV14, with 8 nucleotides matching TRBD1. The J segment lost 1 base and the V segment lost 6 bases, leaving 8 bases of the junction unmatched. The CDR3 spans 15 residues. Germline lookup yields CDR1 SGHDN and CDR2 FVKESK. The DNA for the CDR3 is TGTGCCAGCAGTCGTGGACAGGGCGGATCCTACGAGCAGTACTTC. As protein: CASSRGQGGSYEQYF.

The rearrangement joins TRBV7-2 to TRBJ2-2; D may be TRBD2 (7 bases). The V end lost 2 bases, the J end lost 4 bases, and 14 bases lay between the germline ends. CDR1 and CDR2 from the germline V gene are SGHTA and FQGNSA. The CDR3 runs to 16 residues. CDR3 DNA: TGTGCCAGCAGCTTAATGTCGGGGGGCGGCACCGGGGAGCTGTTTTTT. Encoded protein: CASSLMSGGGTGELFF.

The chain carries TRBV7-2 and TRBJ1-1; TRBD1 agrees at 7 bases. Germline V gene sequence: CDR1 SGHTA, CDR2 FQGNSA. V was pared by 3 bases and J by 5 bases, with 6 bases of the junction left unmatched. CDR3 length equals 14 residues. The DNA for the CDR3 is TGTGCCAGCAGCTTGACAGGGACGAGGACTGAAGCTTTCTTT. Protein: CASSLTGTRTEAFF.

The chain is built from TRBV27 and TRBJ2-7, with 9 bases that match TRBD1. CDR3 size: 15 residues. CDR1 MNHEY and CDR2 SMNVEV come from the germline V gene (reference sequence). V was pared by 2 bases and J by 3 bases, with 5 bases of the junction left unmatched. CDR3 in amino acids: CASSLRTGADYEQYF. The CDR3 DNA reads TGTGCCAGCAGTTTAAGGACAGGGGCAGACTACGAGCAGTACTTC.

This chain connects TRBV27 to TRBJ1-5; TRBD1 matches at 8 bases. The V gene's germline CDR1 is MNHEY and CDR2 SMNVEV (reference sequence). The CDR3 loop spans 16 amino acids. Trimming took 5 bases from V and 7 from J; bases not matched to a gene: 13. CDR3 amino acids: CASSLQPPQGAQPQHF. The DNA for the CDR3 is TGTGCCAGCAGTCTCCAACCCCCCCAGGGGGCCCAGCCCCAGCATTTT.

The chain recombines TRBV9 with TRBJ1-3; TRBD1 is a possible D gene (5 bases). Germline V lookup: CDR1 SGDLS, CDR2 YYNGEE. The CDR3 contains 15 residues. V lost 3 bases, J lost 2 bases, and 12 bases lay in between. CDR3: CASSETGTAGNTIYF. In DNA, the CDR3 is TGTGCCAGCAGCGAAACCGGGACTGCTGGAAACACCATATATTTT.

The chain carries TRBV5-6 and TRBJ1-5; 7 bases line up with TRBD1. From germline, CDR1 is SGHDT and CDR2 YYEEEE. J was trimmed by 10 bases and V by 1 base; bases with no gene match: 8. This CDR3 is 14 amino acids long. The CDR3 coding sequence is TGTGCCAGCAGCTTGTCCACAGGGGAAGGTCCCCAGCATTTT. Protein: CASSLSTGEGPQHF.

In this sample, this clone turned up once. The chain uses TRBV4-1 and TRBJ2-3; 12 bases map to TRBD2. Germline CDR1 is MGHRA and CDR2 is YSYEKL. The CDR3 consists of 16 residues. V dropped 6 bases and J dropped 0; count of bases not matched to a gene: 4. The CDR3 sequence: CASRPLAGGSTDTQYF. Here the CDR3 DNA reads TGCGCCAGCAGACCGCTAGCGGGGGGGAGCACAGATACGCAGTATTTT.

The chain links TRBV4-1 to TRBJ2-7, with D unresolved. The germline V gene has CDR1 MGHRA and CDR2 YSYEKL. The CDR3 has 16 amino acids. The V gene lost 4 bases and the J gene lost 5 bases, with 21 bases spanning the gap. The CDR3: CASSPDPRLSINEQYF. The CDR3 DNA reads TGCGCCAGCAGCCCCGACCCCCGACTGTCCATAAACGAGCAGTACTTC.

This chain links TRBV2 with TRBJ1-1, with D tentatively TRBD1 (6 bases). Germline V gene lookup returns CDR1 SNHLY and CDR2 FYNNEI. Trimming stripped 6 bases from V and 1 base from J, with 9 bases between. There are 13 residues in the CDR3. CDR3 in amino acids: CASRDSRNTEAFF. The CDR3 nucleotides read TGTGCCAGCAGGGACAGCAGGAACACTGAAGCTTTCTTT.